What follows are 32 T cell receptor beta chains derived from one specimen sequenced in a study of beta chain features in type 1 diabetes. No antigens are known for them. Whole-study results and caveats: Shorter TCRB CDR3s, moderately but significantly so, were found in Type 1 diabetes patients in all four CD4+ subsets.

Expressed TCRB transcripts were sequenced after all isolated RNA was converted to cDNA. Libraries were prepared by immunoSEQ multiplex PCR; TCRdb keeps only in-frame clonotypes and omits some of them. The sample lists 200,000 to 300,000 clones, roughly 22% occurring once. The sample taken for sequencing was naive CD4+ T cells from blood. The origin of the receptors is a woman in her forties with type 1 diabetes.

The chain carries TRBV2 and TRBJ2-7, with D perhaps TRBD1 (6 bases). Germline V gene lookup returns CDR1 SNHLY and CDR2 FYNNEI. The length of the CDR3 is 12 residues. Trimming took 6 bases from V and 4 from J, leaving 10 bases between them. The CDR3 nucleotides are TGTGCCAGCAGCAACAGGGAATACGAGCAGTACTTC. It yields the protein CASSNREYEQYF.

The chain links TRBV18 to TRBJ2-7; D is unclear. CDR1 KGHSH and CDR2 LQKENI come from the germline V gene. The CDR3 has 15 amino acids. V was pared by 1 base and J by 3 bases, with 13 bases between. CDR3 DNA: TGTGCCAGCTCACCACAGGCAGGTGATTTCTACGAGCAGTACTTC. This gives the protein CASSPQAGDFYEQYF.

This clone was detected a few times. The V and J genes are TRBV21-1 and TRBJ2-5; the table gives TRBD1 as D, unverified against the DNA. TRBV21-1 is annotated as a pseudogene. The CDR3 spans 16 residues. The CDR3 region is CASISSGTGHQETQYF. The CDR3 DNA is TGTGCCAGCATTTCTTCCGGGACAGGGCACCAAGAGACCCAGTACTTC.

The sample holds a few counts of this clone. CDR3 DNA sequence: TGCAGCGTTGAAAGGACAGCTAATGAAAAACTGTTTTTT. Its translation: CSVERTANEKLFF. This rearrangement joins TRBV29-1 to TRBJ1-4; a weak D match, TRBD1 (6 bases). The V gene lost 2 bases and the J gene lost 3 bases, with 7 bases spanning the gap. Germline V gives CDR1 SQVTM, CDR2 ANQGSEA. The CDR3 extends over 13 amino acids.

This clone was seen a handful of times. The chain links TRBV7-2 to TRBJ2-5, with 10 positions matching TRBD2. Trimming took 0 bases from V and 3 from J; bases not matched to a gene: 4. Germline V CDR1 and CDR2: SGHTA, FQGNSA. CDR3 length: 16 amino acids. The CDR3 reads CASSLAPSGRKETQYF. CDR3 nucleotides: TGTGCCAGCAGCTTAGCTCCTAGCGGGAGAAAAGAGACCCAGTACTTC.

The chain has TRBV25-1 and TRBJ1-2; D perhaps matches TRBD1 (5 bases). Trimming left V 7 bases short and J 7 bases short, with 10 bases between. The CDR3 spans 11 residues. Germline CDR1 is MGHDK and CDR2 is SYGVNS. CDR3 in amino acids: CASMSTAGYTF. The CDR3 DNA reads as TGTGCCAGCATGTCGACAGCTGGCTACACCTTC.

Written as DNA, the CDR3 is TGTGCCAGCTCACCAGGGACAGGGGGCCCCGAGCAGTACTTC. Protein sequence: CASSPGTGGPEQYF. The chain employs TRBV18 and TRBJ2-7; TRBD1 aligns across 12 bases. V gave up 2 bases and J gave up 6 bases; unmatched junction bases: 2. Per germline, CDR1 KGHSH and CDR2 LQKENI. This CDR3 is 14 amino acids long. Together with reference TRBV18 and TRBJ2-7, the CDR3 gives the full variable domain: NAGVMQNPRHLVRRRGQEARLRCSPMKGHSHVYWYRQLPEEGLKFMVYLQKENIIDESGMPKERFSAEFPKEGPSILRIQQVVRGDSAAYFCASSPGTGGPEQYFGPGTRLTVT.

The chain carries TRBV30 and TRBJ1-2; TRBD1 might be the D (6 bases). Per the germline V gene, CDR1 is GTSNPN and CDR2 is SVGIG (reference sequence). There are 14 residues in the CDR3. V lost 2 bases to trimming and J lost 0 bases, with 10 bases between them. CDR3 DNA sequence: TGTGCCTGGAGTAGGACAGCCTCTAACTATGGCTACACCTTC. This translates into CAWSRTASNYGYTF.

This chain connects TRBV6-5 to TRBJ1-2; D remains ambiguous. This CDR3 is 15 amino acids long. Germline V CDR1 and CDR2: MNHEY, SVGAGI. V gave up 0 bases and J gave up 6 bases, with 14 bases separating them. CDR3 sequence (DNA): TGTGCCAGCAGTTACTCGATCCACCGCTACGATGGCTACACCTTC. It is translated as CASSYSIHRYDGYTF.

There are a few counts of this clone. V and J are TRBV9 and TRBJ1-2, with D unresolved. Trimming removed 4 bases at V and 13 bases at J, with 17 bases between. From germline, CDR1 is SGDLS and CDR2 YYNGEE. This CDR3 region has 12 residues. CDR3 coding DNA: TGTGCCAGCAGCCCAGTGGTGGGCTCCCCCACCTTC. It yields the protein CASSPVVGSPTF.

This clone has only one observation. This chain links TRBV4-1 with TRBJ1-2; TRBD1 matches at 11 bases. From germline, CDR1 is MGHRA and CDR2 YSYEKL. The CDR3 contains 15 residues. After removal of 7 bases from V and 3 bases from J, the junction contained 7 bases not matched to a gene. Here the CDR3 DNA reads TGCGCCAGCACTCGGACAGGGGGCAGTCACTATGGCTACACCTTC. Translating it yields CASTRTGGSHYGYTF.

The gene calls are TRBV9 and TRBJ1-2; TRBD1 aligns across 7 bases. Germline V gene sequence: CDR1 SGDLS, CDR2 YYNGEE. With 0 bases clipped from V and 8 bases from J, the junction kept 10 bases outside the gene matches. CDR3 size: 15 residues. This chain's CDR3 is CASSVEDRAAGGYTF. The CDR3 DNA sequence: TGTGCCAGCAGCGTAGAAGACAGGGCGGCCGGAGGCTACACCTTC.

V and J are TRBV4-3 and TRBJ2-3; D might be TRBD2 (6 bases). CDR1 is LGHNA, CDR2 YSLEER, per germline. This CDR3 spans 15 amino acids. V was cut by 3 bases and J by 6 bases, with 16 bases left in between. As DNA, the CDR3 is TGCGCCAGCAGCCAGCAAAAACTAGCAGCCGATACGCAGTATTTT. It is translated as CASSQQKLAADTQYF.

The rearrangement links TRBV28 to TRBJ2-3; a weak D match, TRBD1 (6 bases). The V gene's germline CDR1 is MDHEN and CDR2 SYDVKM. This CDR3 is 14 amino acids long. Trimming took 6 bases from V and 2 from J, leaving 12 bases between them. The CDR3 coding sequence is TGTGCCAGCAGGCCCGGGACAAACACAGATACGCAGTATTTT. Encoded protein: CASRPGTNTDTQYF.

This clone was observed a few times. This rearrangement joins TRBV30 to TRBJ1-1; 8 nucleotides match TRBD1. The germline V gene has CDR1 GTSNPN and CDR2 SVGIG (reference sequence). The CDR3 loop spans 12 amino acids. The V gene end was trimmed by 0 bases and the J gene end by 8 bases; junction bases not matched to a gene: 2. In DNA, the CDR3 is TGTGCCTGGAGTGTCCGGACAGGGGAAGCTTTCTTT. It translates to CAWSVRTGEAFF.

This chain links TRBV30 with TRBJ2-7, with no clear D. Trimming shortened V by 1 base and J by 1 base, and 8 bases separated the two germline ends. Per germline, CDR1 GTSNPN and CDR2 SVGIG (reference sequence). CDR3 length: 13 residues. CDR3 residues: CAWSEITSYEQYF. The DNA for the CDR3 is TGTGCCTGGAGTGAGATCACTTCCTACGAGCAGTACTTC.

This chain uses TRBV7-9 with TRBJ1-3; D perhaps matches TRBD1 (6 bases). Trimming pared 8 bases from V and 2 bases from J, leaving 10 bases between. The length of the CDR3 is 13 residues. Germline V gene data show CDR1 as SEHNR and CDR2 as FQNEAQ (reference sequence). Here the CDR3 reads CASATGTGNTIYF. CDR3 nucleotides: TGTGCCAGCGCAACAGGGACTGGAAACACCATATATTTT.

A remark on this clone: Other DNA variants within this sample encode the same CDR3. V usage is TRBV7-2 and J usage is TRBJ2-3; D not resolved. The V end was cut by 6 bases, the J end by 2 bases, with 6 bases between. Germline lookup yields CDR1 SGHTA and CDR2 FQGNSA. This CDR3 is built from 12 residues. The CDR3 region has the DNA TGTGCCAGCAGTCCATTCACAGATACGCAGTATTTT. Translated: CASSPFTDTQYF.

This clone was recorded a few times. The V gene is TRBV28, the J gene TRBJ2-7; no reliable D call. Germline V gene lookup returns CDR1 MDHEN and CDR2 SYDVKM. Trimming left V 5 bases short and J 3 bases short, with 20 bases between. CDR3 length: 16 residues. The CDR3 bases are TGTGCCAGCAGTCTGAGGTCAGCGCCGGCCGACTACGAGCAGTACTTC. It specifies CASSLRSAPADYEQYF.

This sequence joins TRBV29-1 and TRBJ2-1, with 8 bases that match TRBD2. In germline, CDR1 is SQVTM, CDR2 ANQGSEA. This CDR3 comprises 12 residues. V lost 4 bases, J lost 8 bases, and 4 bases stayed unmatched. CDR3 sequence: CSVGREGYEQFF. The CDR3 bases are TGCAGCGTTGGCCGGGAGGGGTATGAGCAGTTCTTC.

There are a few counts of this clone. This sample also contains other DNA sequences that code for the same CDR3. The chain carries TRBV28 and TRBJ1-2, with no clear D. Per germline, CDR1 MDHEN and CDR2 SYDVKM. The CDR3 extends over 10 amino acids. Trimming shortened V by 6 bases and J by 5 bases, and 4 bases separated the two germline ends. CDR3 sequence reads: CASRAYGYTF. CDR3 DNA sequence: TGTGCCAGCAGAGCGTATGGCTACACCTTC.

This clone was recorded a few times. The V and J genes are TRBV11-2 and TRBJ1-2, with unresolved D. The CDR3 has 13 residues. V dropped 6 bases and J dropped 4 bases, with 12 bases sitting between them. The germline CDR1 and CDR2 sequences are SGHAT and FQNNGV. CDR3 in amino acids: CASSSDGLYGYTF. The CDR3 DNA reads TGTGCCAGCAGTTCGGACGGACTCTATGGCTACACCTTC. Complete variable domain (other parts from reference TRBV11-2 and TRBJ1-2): EAGVAQSPRYKIIEKRQSVAFWCNPISGHATLYWYQQILGQGPKLLIQFQNNGVVDDSQLPKDRFSAERLKGVDSTLKIQPAKLEDSAVYLCASSSDGLYGYTFGSGTRLTVV.

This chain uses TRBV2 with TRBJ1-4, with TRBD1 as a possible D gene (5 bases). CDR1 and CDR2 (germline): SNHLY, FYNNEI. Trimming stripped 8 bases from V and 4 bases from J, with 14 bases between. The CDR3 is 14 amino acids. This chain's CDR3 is CASLWGRSNEKLFF. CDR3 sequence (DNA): TGTGCCAGCCTTTGGGGCAGAAGTAATGAAAAACTGTTTTTT.

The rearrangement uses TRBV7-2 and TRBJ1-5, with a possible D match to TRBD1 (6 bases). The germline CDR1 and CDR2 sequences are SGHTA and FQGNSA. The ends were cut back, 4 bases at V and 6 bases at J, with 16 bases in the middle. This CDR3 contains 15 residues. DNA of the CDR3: TGTGCCAGCAGCTCGACAGGAGCCTTGGGTCAGCCCCAGCATTTT. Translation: CASSSTGALGQPQHF. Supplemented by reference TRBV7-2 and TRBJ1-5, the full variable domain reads GAGVSQSPSNKVTEKGKDVELRCDPISGHTALYWYRQSLGQGLEFLIYFQGNSAPDKSGLPSDRFSAERTGGSVSTLTIQRTQQEDSAVYLCASSSTGALGQPQHFGDGTRLSIL.

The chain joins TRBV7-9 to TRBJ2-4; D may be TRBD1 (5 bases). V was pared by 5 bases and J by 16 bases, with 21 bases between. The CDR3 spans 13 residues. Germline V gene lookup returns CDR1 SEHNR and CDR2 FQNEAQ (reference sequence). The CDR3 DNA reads TGTGCCAGCAGCCTTCTCCCTACAGGCCCGCTCTACTTC. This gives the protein CASSLLPTGPLYF. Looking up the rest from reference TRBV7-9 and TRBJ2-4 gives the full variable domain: DTGVSQNPRHKITKRGQNVTFRCDPISEHNRLYWYRQTLGQGPEFLTYFQNEAQLEKSRLLSDRFSAERPKGSFSTLEIQRTEQGDSAMYLCASSLLPTGPLYFGAGTRLSVL.

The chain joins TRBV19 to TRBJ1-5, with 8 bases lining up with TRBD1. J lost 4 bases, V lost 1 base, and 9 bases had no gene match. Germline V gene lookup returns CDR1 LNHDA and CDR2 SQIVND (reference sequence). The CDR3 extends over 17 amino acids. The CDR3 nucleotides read TGTGCCAGTAGTATAGGGACAGGGATAGGGGAGAATCAGCCCCAGCATTTT. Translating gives CASSIGTGIGENQPQHF.

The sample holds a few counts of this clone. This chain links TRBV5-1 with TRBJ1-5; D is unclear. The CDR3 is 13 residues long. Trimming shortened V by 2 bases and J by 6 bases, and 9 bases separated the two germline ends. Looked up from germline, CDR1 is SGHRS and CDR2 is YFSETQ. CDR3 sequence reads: CASSFEGTQPQHF. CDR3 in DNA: TGCGCCAGCAGCTTTGAGGGAACTCAGCCCCAGCATTTT.

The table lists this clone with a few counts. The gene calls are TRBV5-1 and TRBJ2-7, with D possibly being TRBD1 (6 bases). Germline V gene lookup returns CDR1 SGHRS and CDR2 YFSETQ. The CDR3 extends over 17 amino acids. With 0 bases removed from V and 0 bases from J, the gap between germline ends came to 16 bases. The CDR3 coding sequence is TGCGCCAGCAGCTTGGGGGCCACCACAGGGAGCTCCTACGAGCAGTACTTC. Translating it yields CASSLGATTGSSYEQYF.

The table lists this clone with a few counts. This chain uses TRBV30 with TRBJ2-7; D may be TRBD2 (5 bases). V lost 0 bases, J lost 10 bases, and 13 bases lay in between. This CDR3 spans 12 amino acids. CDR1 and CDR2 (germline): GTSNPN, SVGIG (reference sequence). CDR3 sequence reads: CAWSVGEGSQYF. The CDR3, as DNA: TGTGCCTGGAGTGTAGGCGAGGGTAGTCAGTACTTC.

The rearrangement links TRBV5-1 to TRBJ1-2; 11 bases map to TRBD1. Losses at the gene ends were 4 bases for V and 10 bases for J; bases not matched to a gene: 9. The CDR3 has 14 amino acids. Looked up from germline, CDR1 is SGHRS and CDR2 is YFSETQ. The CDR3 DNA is TGCGCCAGCAGCATACAGGGACAGGGGGATGACTACACCTTC. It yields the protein CASSIQGQGDDYTF.

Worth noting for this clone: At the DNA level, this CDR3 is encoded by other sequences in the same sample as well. This chain's CDR3 is CASSRSGTYEQYF. The DNA for the CDR3 is TGTGCCAGCAGTAGGAGCGGGACATACGAGCAGTACTTC. V usage is TRBV6-5 and J usage is TRBJ2-7, with D possibly TRBD2 on 7 matching bases. The germline CDR1 and CDR2 sequences are MNHEY and SVGAGI. The V end was cut by 5 bases, the J end by 4 bases, with 12 bases between. This CDR3 region has 13 residues.

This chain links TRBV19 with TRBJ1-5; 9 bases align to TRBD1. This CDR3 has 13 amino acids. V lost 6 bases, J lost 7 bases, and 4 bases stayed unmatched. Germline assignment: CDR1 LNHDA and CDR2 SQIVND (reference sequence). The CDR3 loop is CASSPGQGQPQHF. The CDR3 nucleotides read TGTGCCAGTAGCCCGGGACAGGGACAGCCCCAGCATTTT. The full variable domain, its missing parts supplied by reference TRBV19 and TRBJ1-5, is DGGITQSPKYLFRKEGQNVTLSCEQNLNHDAMYWYRQDPGQGLRLIYYSQIVNDFQKGDIAEGYSVSREKKESFPLTVTSAQKNPTAFYLCASSPGQGQPQHFGDGTRLSIL.